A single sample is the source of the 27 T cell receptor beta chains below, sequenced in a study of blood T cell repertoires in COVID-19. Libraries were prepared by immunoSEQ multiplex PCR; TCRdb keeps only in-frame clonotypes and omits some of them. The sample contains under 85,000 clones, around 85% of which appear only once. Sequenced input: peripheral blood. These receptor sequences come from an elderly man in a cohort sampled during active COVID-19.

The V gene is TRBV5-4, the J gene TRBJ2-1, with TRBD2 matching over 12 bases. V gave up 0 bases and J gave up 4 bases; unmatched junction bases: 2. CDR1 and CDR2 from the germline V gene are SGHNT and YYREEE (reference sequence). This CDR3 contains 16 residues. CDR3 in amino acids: CASSLAGTSGYNEQFF. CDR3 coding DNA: TGTGCCAGCAGCTTGGCCGGGACTAGCGGGTACAATGAGCAGTTCTTC.

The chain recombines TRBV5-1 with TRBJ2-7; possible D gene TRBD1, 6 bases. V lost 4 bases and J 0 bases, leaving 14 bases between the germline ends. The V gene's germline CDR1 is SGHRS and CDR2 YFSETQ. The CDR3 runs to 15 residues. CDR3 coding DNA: TGCGCCAGCAGCGGGCCTGGACAGAGCTCCTACGAGCAGTACTTC. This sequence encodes CASSGPGQSSYEQYF.

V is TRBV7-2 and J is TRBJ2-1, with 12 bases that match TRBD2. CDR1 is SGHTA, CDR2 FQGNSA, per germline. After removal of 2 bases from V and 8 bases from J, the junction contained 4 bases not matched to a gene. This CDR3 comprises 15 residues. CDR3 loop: CASSLTSGGYHEQFF. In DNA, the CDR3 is TGTGCCAGCAGCTTAACTAGCGGGGGGTACCATGAGCAGTTCTTC.

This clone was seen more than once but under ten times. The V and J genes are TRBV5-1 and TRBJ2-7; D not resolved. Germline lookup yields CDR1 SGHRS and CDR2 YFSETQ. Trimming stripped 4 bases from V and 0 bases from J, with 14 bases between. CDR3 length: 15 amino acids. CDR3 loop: CASSPDLAPSYEQYF. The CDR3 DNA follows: TGCGCCAGCAGCCCCGATCTGGCCCCCTCCTACGAGCAGTACTTC.

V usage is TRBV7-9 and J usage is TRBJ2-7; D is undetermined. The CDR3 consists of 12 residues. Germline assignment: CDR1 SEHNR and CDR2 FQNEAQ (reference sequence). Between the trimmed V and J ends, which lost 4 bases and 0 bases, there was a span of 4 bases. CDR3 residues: CASSSSSYEQYV. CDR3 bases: TGTGCCAGCAGCTCCAGCTCCTACGAGCAGTACGTC.

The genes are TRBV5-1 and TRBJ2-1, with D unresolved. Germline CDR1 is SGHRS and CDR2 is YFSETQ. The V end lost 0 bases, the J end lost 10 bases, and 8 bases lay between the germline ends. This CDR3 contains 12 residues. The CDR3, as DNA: TGCGCCAGCAGCTTGGCGAGACTCGAGCAGTTCTTC. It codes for CASSLARLEQFF. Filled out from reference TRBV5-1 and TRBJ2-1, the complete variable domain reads KAGVTQTPRYLIKTRGQQVTLSCSPISGHRSVSWYQQTPGQGLQFLFEYFSETQRNKGNFPGRFSGRQFSNSRSEMNVSTLELGDSALYLCASSLARLEQFFGPGTRLTVL.

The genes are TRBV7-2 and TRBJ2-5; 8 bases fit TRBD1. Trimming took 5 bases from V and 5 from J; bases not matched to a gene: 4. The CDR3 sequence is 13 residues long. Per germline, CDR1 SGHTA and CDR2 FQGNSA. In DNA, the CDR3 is TGTGCCAGCAGCGGACAGGGTTGGGAGACCCAGTACTTC. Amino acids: CASSGQGWETQYF.

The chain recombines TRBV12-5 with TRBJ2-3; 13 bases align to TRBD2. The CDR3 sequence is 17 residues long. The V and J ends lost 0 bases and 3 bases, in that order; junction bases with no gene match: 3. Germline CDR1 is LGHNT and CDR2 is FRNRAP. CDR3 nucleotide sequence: TGTGCTAGTGGTTTGGTGCCGACTAGCGGGGGGACAGATACGCAGTATTTT. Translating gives CASGLVPTSGGTDTQYF.

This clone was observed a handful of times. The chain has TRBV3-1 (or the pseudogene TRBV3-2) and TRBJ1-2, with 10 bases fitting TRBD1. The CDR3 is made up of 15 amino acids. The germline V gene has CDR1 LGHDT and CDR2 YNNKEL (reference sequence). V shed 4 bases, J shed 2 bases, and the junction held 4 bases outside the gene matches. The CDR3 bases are TGTGCCAGCAGCCTCGGGACAGGGGCCAACTATGGCTACACCTTC. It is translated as CASSLGTGANYGYTF.

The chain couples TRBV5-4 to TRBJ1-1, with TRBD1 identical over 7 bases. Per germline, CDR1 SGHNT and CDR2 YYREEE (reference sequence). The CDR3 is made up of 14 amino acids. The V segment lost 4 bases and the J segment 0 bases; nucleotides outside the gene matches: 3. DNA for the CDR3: TGTGCCAGCAGCCGGGACAGCATGAACACTGAAGCTTTCTTT. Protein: CASSRDSMNTEAFF. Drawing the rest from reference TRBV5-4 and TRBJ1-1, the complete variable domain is ETGVTQSPTHLIKTRGQQVTLRCSSQSGHNTVSWYQQALGQGPQFIFQYYREEENGRGNFPPRFSGLQFPNYSSELNVNALELDDSALYLCASSRDSMNTEAFFGQGTRLTVV.

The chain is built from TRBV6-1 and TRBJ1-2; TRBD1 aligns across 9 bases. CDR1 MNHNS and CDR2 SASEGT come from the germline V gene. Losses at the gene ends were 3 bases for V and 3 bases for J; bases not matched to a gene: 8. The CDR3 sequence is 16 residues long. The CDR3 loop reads CASSEYRGPSDYGYTF. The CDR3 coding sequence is TGTGCCAGCAGTGAGTACAGGGGGCCATCGGACTATGGCTACACCTTC.

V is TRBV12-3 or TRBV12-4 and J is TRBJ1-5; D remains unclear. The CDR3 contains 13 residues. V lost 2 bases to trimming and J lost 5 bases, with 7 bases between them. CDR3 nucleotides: TGTGCCAGCAGTTTAACCACATATCAGCCCCAGCATTTT. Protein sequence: CASSLTTYQPQHF.

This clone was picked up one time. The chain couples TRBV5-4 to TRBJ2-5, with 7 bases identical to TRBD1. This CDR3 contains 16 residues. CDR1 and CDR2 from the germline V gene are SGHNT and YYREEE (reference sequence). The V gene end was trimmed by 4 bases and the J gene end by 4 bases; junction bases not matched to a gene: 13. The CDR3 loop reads CASSPLEGAGGETQYF. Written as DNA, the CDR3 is TGTGCCAGCAGCCCCCTTGAGGGGGCTGGGGGAGAGACCCAGTACTTC.

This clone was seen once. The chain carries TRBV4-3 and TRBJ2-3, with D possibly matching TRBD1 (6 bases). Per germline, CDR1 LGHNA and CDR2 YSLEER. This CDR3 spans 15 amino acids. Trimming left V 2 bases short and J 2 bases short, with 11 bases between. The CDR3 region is CASSQRQVHTDTQYF. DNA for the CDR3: TGCGCCAGCAGCCAAAGACAGGTCCACACAGATACGCAGTATTTT.

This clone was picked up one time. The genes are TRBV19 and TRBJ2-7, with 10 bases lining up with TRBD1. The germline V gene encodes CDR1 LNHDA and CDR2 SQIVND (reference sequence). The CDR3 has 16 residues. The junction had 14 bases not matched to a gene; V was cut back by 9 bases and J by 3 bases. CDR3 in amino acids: CASSRKGTGVIYEQYF. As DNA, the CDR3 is TGTGCCAGCTCAAGGAAAGGGACAGGGGTAATCTACGAGCAGTACTTC. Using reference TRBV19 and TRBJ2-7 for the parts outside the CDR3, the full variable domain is DGGITQSPKYLFRKEGQNVTLSCEQNLNHDAMYWYRQDPGQGLRLIYYSQIVNDFQKGDIAEGYSVSREKKESFPLTVTSAQKNPTAFYLCASSRKGTGVIYEQYFGPGTRLTVT.

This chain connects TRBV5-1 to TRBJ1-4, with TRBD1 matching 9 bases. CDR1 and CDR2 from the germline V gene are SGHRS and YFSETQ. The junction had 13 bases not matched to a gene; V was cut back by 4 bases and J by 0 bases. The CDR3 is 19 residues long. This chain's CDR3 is CASSRRDRAFGATNEKLFF. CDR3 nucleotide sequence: TGCGCCAGCAGCAGGAGGGACAGGGCGTTCGGGGCAACTAATGAAAAACTGTTTTTT.

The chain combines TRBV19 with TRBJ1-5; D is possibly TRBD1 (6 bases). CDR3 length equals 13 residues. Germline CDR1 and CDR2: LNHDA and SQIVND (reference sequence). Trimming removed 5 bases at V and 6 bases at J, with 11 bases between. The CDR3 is CASSSQGRQPQHF. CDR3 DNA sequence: TGTGCCAGTAGTTCACAGGGACGTCAGCCCCAGCATTTT.

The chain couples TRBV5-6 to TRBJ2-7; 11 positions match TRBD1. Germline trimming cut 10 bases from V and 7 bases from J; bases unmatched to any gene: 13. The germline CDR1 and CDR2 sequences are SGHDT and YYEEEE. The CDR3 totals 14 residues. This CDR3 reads CARHGDRGSGEQYV. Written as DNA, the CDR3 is TGTGCCCGCCATGGGGACAGGGGGTCTGGGGAGCAGTACGTC.

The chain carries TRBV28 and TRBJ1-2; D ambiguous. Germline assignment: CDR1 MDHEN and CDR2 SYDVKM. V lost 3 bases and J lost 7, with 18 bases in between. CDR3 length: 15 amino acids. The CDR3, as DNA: TGTGCCAGCAGTTTCCAGCAATTAGGCGAGGCTGGCTACACCTTC. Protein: CASSFQQLGEAGYTF.

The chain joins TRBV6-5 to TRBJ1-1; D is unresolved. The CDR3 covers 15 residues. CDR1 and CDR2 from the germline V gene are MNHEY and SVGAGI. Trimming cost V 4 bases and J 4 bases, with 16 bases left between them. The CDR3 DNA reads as TGTGCCAGCAGTTTAGGAGCCCTTGGAGGCACTGAAGCTTTCTTT. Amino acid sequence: CASSLGALGGTEAFF.

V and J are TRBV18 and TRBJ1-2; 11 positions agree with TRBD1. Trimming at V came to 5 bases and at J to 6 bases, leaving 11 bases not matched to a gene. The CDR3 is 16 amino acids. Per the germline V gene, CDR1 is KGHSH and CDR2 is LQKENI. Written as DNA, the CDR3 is TGTGCCAGCTCATCCCGGGGGGACAGGGGGAATGATGGCTACACCTTC. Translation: CASSSRGDRGNDGYTF.

The CDR3 DNA follows: TGTGCCAGCAGTGCCGGACAGGATGCTGAAGCTTTCTTT. It yields the protein CASSAGQDAEAFF. This chain joins TRBV25-1 and TRBJ1-1; 7 bases match TRBD1. CDR1 and CDR2 (germline): MGHDK, SYGVNS. Trimming removed 4 bases from V and 6 bases from J; junction bases left unmatched: 5. The length of the CDR3 is 13 residues.

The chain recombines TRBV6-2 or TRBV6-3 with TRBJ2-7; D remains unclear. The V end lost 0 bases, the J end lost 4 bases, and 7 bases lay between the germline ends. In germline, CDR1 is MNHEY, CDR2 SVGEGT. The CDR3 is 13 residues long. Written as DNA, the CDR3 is TGTGCCAGCAGTTACTCGAGTAGTTACGAGCAGTACTTC. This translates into CASSYSSSYEQYF.

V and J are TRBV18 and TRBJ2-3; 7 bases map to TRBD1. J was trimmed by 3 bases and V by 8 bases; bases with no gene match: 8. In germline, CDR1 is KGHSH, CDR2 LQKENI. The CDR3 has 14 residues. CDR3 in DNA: TGTGCCAGCCGAAGACAGGGAGATACAGATACGCAGTATTTT. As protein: CASRRQGDTDTQYF.

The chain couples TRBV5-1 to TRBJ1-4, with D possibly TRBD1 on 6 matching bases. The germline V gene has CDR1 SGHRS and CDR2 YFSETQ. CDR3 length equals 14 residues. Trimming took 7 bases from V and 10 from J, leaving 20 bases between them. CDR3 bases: TGCGCCAGCCGAAGGTCGGGGGGCGCAGGAAAACTGTTTTTT. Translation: CASRRSGGAGKLFF.

In nucleotides, the CDR3 is TGTGCCAGCAGACAGGGGGGGAGCTCCTACGAGCAGTACTTC. Protein: CASRQGGSSYEQYF. The chain joins TRBV6-6 to TRBJ2-7; D perhaps matches TRBD1 (8 bases). CDR1 is MNHNY, CDR2 SVGAGI, per germline (reference sequence). CDR3 length equals 14 residues. V shed 6 bases and J shed 0 bases, with 12 bases lying between them.

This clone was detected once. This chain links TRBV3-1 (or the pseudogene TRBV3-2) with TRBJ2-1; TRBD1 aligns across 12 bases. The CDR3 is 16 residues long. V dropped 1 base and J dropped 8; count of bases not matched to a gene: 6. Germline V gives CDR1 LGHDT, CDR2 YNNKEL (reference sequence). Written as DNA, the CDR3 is TGTGCCAGCAGCCAAGGGGGGACAGGGGGCCTTGATGAGCAGTTCTTC. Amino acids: CASSQGGTGGLDEQFF.